What follows is one T cell receptor beta chain and its context. Its antigen is unidentified. The data were obtained in a study of circulating and synovial CD4+ cells in juvenile arthritis. Study-level points and caveats: Traditional Vbeta family usage analysis missed the pathogenic-like versus bulk difference. Circulating pathogenic-like lymphocytes shared a substantially higher fraction of CDR3 sequences with synovium than bulk blood. Deeper sequencing increased measured overlap with synovial clonotypes.

Produced via immunoSEQ multiplex PCR; TCRdb's table is partial and in-frame only. Of around 13,000 clones in the sample, over 80% were seen once. Sequenced material: CD4+ T cells from synovial fluid. This TCR was sampled from a human patient with juvenile idiopathic arthritis. Some clones in this sample may be carry-over from other donors' samples.

This CDR3 reads CASFAAGDSYEQYF. CDR3 bases: TGTGCCAGCTTTGCGGCGGGGGACTCCTACGAGCAGTACTTC. The chain is built from TRBV2 and TRBJ2-7; 7 positions agree with TRBD2. The junction had 7 bases not matched to a gene; V was cut back by 8 bases and J by 0 bases. This CDR3 has 14 amino acids. Germline V gene data show CDR1 as SNHLY and CDR2 as FYNNEI.